The clone carrying this TCR beta chain appeared a few times. Its antigen is currently unknown. Any gene name here is a mouse gene name. The read ends 4 residues shy of where the CDR3 ends; the end is completed using the germline J gene. This entry is derived from a study of CD8+ T cells in alopecia areata. Overall study context: Skin grafts from approximately 6-12-month-old C3H/HeJ donors with spontaneous alopecia were placed on approximately 7-11-week-old female C3H/HeJ mice. Findings of the study overall: Lesional scalp displayed greater clonality than normal scalp, most notably in alopecia totalis/universalis.

CD4, CD8alpha, NKG2D, NKG2ACE and other markers guided sorting of pooled cutaneous lymph node cells. Extraction and reverse transcription of RNA yielded cDNA as the sequencing template. Sequenced by immunoSEQ multiplex PCR; TCRdb stores in-frame clones only, minus some. The sample was found to contain about 270,000 clones, and every one recurs. The germline V and J ends were trimmed by 5 bases and 0 bases, with 10 bases remaining between them. The germline V gene has CDR1 LGHDT and CDR2 YNNKQL (reference sequence). The CDR3 runs to 14 residues. This receptor was identified in a C3H/HeJ mouse with alopecia areata. This mouse strain has H2-k as its MHC haplotype. Sequencing was carried out using CD4+ T cells sorted from a lymph node. V is TRBV4 and J is TRBJ1-2, with D perhaps TRBD1 (5 bases). The sequenced part of the CDR3 DNA is TGTGCCAGCAGCCCGACAGTTGCAAACTCC. It translates to CASSPTVANS. The CDR3 reads in full as CASSPTVANSDYTF.